These 18 T cell receptor beta chains originate from one sample sequenced in a study of cytomegalovirus exposure and HLA in healthy donors. The study ran its PCR with 60 Vbeta and 13 Jbeta primers. Produced via immunoSEQ multiplex PCR; TCRdb's table is partial and in-frame only. The sample carries 150,000 or so clones, roughly 80% recorded once. Sequenced input: PBMCs. Receptors originate from a man aged 30 to 45 in good health and CMV-seropositive.

This CDR3 reads CASSLTDREGGKLFF. The CDR3 nucleotides are TGTGCCAGCAGCTTAACCGACAGGGAAGGGGGGAAACTGTTTTTT. The chain carries TRBV7-9 and TRBJ1-4; 7 bases agree with TRBD1. Germline V gives CDR1 SEHNR, CDR2 FQNEAQ (reference sequence). With 2 bases clipped from V and 11 bases from J, the junction kept 11 bases outside the gene matches. The CDR3 consists of 15 residues.

This clone was seen a single time. V gene TRBV7-2 combines with J gene TRBJ2-1, with 10 nucleotides matching TRBD2. Germline V gene lookup returns CDR1 SGHTA and CDR2 FQGNSA. The V gene end was trimmed by 5 bases and the J gene end by 7 bases; junction bases not matched to a gene: 8. The CDR3 has 15 amino acids. CDR3 sequence: CASSRTSGIINEQFF. The CDR3 DNA is TGTGCCAGCAGCCGGACTAGCGGTATAATTAATGAGCAGTTCTTC.

The chain links TRBV7-2 to TRBJ2-2; possible D gene TRBD1, 5 bases. V was pared by 5 bases and J by 6 bases, with 19 bases between. CDR3 length: 16 amino acids. Germline V gene data show CDR1 as SGHTA and CDR2 as FQGNSA. CDR3: CASSPDSGLLAGELFF. CDR3 coding DNA: TGTGCCAGCAGCCCCGACTCAGGGTTGTTGGCCGGGGAGCTGTTTTTT.

This clone was counted between two and nine times. V usage is TRBV7-9 and J usage is TRBJ1-5; 8 bases are a match to TRBD1. CDR3 size: 16 residues. Germline V CDR1 and CDR2: SEHNR, FQNEAQ (reference sequence). The V segment lost 4 bases and the J segment 5 bases; nucleotides outside the gene matches: 10. This chain's CDR3 is CASSSIGAGGHQPQHF. The CDR3 DNA is TGTGCCAGCAGCTCTATTGGGGCAGGGGGCCATCAGCCCCAGCATTTT.

This chain links TRBV11-2 with TRBJ2-7, with TRBD1 matching 7 bases. Germline CDR1 is SGHAT and CDR2 is FQNNGV. CDR3 size: 15 residues. J lost 6 bases, V lost 4 bases, and 12 bases had no gene match. The CDR3 here is CASSSGTAVFLEQYF. CDR3 DNA: TGTGCCAGCAGCTCGGGGACAGCAGTGTTCCTCGAGCAGTACTTC.

The gene calls are TRBV7-2 and TRBJ1-3; the D gene is possibly TRBD1 (6 bases). The CDR3 consists of 16 residues. V was trimmed by 0 bases and J by 3 bases, leaving 12 bases between them. Germline loops: CDR1 SGHTA, CDR2 FQGNSA. CDR3 residues: CASSLALGRGGNTIYF. CDR3 nucleotide sequence: TGTGCCAGCAGCTTAGCGCTGGGCAGGGGTGGAAACACCATATATTTT.

Details on this clone: The identical CDR3 is also encoded by other nucleotide sequences in the sample. V and J are TRBV5-1 and TRBJ1-1; TRBD1 matches at 9 bases. This CDR3 is built from 14 residues. In germline, CDR1 is SGHRS, CDR2 YFSETQ. Trimming removed 3 bases from V and 3 bases from J; junction bases left unmatched: 3. The DNA of the CDR3 is TGCGCCAGCAGCTCCAGGACAGGGGACACTGAAGCTTTCTTT. This translates into CASSSRTGDTEAFF.

J is TRBJ2-1 and V is TRBV7-9; 9 nucleotides match TRBD2. After removal of 5 bases from V and 4 bases from J, the junction contained 9 bases not matched to a gene. The CDR3 totals 16 residues. CDR1 is SEHNR and CDR2 is FQNEAQ in the germline V gene (reference sequence). Here the CDR3 DNA reads TGTGCCAGCAGCGCGGCCGGGACTAGCCCTTACAATGAGCAGTTCTTC. Translating gives CASSAAGTSPYNEQFF.

V gene TRBV7-2 combines with J gene TRBJ2-5, with 7 positions matching TRBD1. Germline values: CDR1 SGHTA, CDR2 FQGNSA. V dropped 5 bases and J dropped 3; count of bases not matched to a gene: 6. The CDR3 extends over 14 amino acids. CDR3 region: CASSPPGQKETQYF. The CDR3 DNA follows: TGTGCCAGCAGCCCTCCGGGACAGAAAGAGACCCAGTACTTC.

The genes are TRBV7-9 and TRBJ2-1; D may be TRBD2 (6 bases). Looked up from germline, CDR1 is SEHNR and CDR2 is FQNEAQ (reference sequence). Between the trimmed V and J ends, which lost 2 bases and 7 bases, there was a span of 27 bases. The CDR3 loop spans 19 amino acids. For the CDR3, the DNA is TGTGCCAGCAGCTTACCGGCGGGGTATTCGGCCGAAAAGGGAAATGAGCAGTTCTTC. Protein sequence: CASSLPAGYSAEKGNEQFF.

The V gene is TRBV5-1, the J gene TRBJ2-2, with a tentative D call TRBD2 (6 bases). Germline CDR1 and CDR2: SGHRS and YFSETQ. The CDR3 is made up of 16 amino acids. Trimming removed 5 bases from V and 0 bases from J, with 14 bases in between. CDR3: CASSTVAVSNTGELFF. CDR3 coding DNA: TGCGCCAGCAGTACTGTAGCGGTTTCGAACACCGGGGAGCTGTTTTTT.

The J gene is TRBJ2-2, the V gene TRBV5-1; D is perhaps TRBD1 (6 bases). V was shortened by 7 bases and J by 1 base, with 17 bases between the two germline ends. Germline V lookup: CDR1 SGHRS, CDR2 YFSETQ. This CDR3 has 16 residues. The CDR3 nucleotides read TGCGCCAGCTTCAGGGGTTACCTGGAGAACACCGGGGAGCTGTTTTTT. This codes for CASFRGYLENTGELFF.

This clone was seen once. The V call is TRBV6-6, the J call TRBJ1-1; TRBD1 agrees at 8 bases. The CDR3 has 13 residues. Germline values: CDR1 MNHNY, CDR2 SVGAGI (reference sequence). The V gene end was trimmed by 5 bases and the J gene end by 5 bases; junction bases not matched to a gene: 4. The CDR3 is CASSPNRGTEAFF. The DNA of the CDR3 is TGTGCCAGCAGTCCAAACAGGGGGACTGAAGCTTTCTTT.

This rearrangement joins TRBV27 to TRBJ2-7, with D tentatively TRBD1 (7 bases). CDR3 length equals 14 residues. Trimming took 4 bases from V and 6 from J, leaving 16 bases between them. The germline CDR1 and CDR2 sequences are MNHEY and SMNVEV (reference sequence). The CDR3 is CASSYPGGGSEQYF. The CDR3 DNA is TGTGCCAGCAGTTATCCCGGAGGGGGCAGCGAGCAGTACTTC.

A few counts support this clone. The chain recombines TRBV5-6 with TRBJ2-1; 8 bases match TRBD1. CDR3 length equals 14 residues. Germline trimming cut 2 bases from V and 8 bases from J; bases unmatched to any gene: 6. Germline loops: CDR1 SGHDT, CDR2 YYEEEE. Written as DNA, the CDR3 is TGTGCCAGCAGCTTCGGGACAGGAGGCCATGAGCAGTTCTTC. As protein: CASSFGTGGHEQFF.

The chain employs TRBV18 and TRBJ2-1, with 15 bases aligning to TRBD2. There are 15 residues in the CDR3. The V and J ends lost 3 bases and 8 bases, in that order; junction bases with no gene match: 2. Germline CDR1 reads KGHSH; CDR2 reads LQKENI. The CDR3 nucleotides read TGTGCCAGCTCACCTGGACTAGCGGGAGGGTATGAGCAGTTCTTC. Translation: CASSPGLAGGYEQFF.

V is TRBV5-1 and J is TRBJ1-6; a possible D gene is TRBD1 (5 bases). Trimming stripped 2 bases from V and 6 bases from J, with 9 bases between. CDR1 is SGHRS and CDR2 is YFSETQ in the germline V gene. The length of the CDR3 is 14 residues. The CDR3 spells CASSFQGINSPLHF. The DNA of the CDR3 is TGCGCCAGCAGCTTTCAGGGCATTAATTCACCCCTCCACTTT.

The chain has TRBV30 and TRBJ2-2; D is perhaps TRBD2 (7 bases). The CDR3 spans 15 residues. Per the germline V gene, CDR1 is GTSNPN and CDR2 is SVGIG (reference sequence). The V end lost 3 bases, the J end lost 5 bases, and 16 bases lay between the germline ends. In DNA, the CDR3 is TGTGCCTGGAGCGCACGGGGGGCAGGGACCGGGGAGCTGTTTTTT. It encodes CAWSARGAGTGELFF.